Below, 5 T cell receptor beta chains from the same sample are listed, as sequenced in a study of shared clonotypes between healthy human individuals. Sequenced by immunoSEQ multiplex PCR; TCRdb stores in-frame clones only, minus some. The sample holds about 2 million clones, 95% seen once. The specimen sequenced was naive CD4+ T cells sorted from blood. The subset was: CD45RA+ positively selected. These receptors were taken from a man aged 18 to 30 in good health.

This chain joins TRBV6-5 and TRBJ2-1; 7 nucleotides match TRBD2. This CDR3 is 15 amino acids long. CDR1 and CDR2 (germline): MNHEY, SVGAGI. With 3 bases clipped from V and 10 bases from J, the junction kept 12 bases outside the gene matches. CDR3 loop: CASSYQPGGRSEQFF. The CDR3 DNA follows: TGTGCCAGCAGTTATCAACCCGGCGGGAGATCGGAGCAGTTCTTC.

The rearrangement joins TRBV27 to TRBJ2-6; D is ambiguous. Germline assignment: CDR1 MNHEY and CDR2 SMNVEV (reference sequence). V was clipped by 5 bases and J by 0 bases, with 11 bases between them. There are 16 residues in the CDR3. This CDR3 is CASSPRSNSGANVLTF. DNA for the CDR3: TGTGCCAGCAGTCCCAGGTCCAACTCTGGGGCCAACGTCCTGACTTTC.

CDR3 region: CASSLDDGRGEQYF. As DNA, the CDR3 is TGTGCCAGCAGCTTAGATGACGGGAGAGGCGAGCAGTACTTC. The chain uses TRBV11-2 and TRBJ2-7; possible D gene TRBD2, 6 bases. The ends were cut back, 0 bases at V and 6 bases at J, with 12 bases in the middle. The CDR3 consists of 14 residues. CDR1 is SGHAT, CDR2 FQNNGV, per germline.

As concerns this clone: A clone one base away is much larger, so this may be a read error. This same CDR3 is encoded by further DNA sequences in the sample. V usage is TRBV14 and J usage is TRBJ2-5, with TRBD1 matching 7 bases. Germline loops: CDR1 SGHDN, CDR2 FVKESK. The CDR3 covers 15 residues. The CDR3 region has the DNA TGCGCCAGCAGCCCTTCGTCGGGACAGATTTCGACCCAGTACTTC. Translation gives CASSPSSGQISTQYF.

The J gene is TRBJ2-7, the V gene TRBV27; TRBD1 might be the D (6 bases). CDR1 and CDR2 from the germline V gene are MNHEY and SMNVEV (reference sequence). The CDR3 runs 13 residues. Trimming removed 5 bases from V and 0 bases from J, with 8 bases in between. The CDR3 loop is CASSKDSSYEQYF. CDR3 in DNA: TGTGCCAGCAGTAAGGACAGCTCCTACGAGCAGTACTTC.